The 8 T cell receptor beta chains below were found in one sample sequenced in a study of cytomegalovirus exposure and HLA in healthy donors. In the PCR, 60 Vbeta and 13 Jbeta primers were used. The repertoire was sequenced with immunoSEQ multiplex PCR; TCRdb's copy has only in-frame clones and lacks some. This sample's table has approximately 110,000 clones. Sequences were obtained from PBMCs. These receptors all stem from a man aged 30-40 years in good health and CMV-seronegative.

V usage is TRBV2 and J usage is TRBJ2-1; D is uncertain. V dropped 3 bases and J dropped 9 bases, with 9 bases sitting between them. Germline values: CDR1 SNHLY, CDR2 FYNNEI. The CDR3 is made up of 12 amino acids. The CDR3 here is CASSEGRSEQFF. Here the CDR3 DNA reads TGTGCCAGCAGTGAGGGCCGGTCTGAGCAGTTCTTC.

Comments on this clone: The conserved final phenylalanine or tryptophan is absent from the CDR3, which likely points to a read error. This chain joins TRBV6-6 and TRBJ1-4; D is unclear. CDR1 MNHNY and CDR2 SVGAGI come from the germline V gene (reference sequence). Trimming pared 0 bases from V and 6 bases from J, leaving 8 bases between. This CDR3 contains 14 residues. The CDR3 here is CASSYSNLDEKLFL. In DNA form, the CDR3 reads TGTGCCAGCAGTTACTCGAATCTAGATGAAAAACTGTTTCTT.

With regard to this clone: The junction departs from germline at one end; a sequencing error may be responsible. J is TRBJ2-5 and V is TRBV4-1; 8 bases fit TRBD1. The CDR3 has 15 amino acids. Per the germline V gene, CDR1 is MGHRA and CDR2 is YSYEKL. The CDR3 region is CVSSRMAGGGETQYF. In nucleotides, the CDR3 is TGCGTCAGCAGCCGAATGGCAGGGGGCGGAGAGACCCAGTACTTC.

V and J are TRBV5-1 and TRBJ1-2; D might be TRBD1 (6 bases). Deletions cut 0 bases from V and 10 bases from J, with 7 bases between. This CDR3 is built from 11 residues. The germline V gene has CDR1 SGHRS and CDR2 YFSETQ. CDR3 bases: TGCGCCAGCAGCTTGGGGGGGCTCTACACCTTC. It encodes CASSLGGLYTF.

The V gene is TRBV7-9, the J gene TRBJ2-5, with 8 bases fitting TRBD1. The V gene end was trimmed by 5 bases and the J gene end by 7 bases; junction bases not matched to a gene: 15. This CDR3 has 16 amino acids. CDR1 and CDR2 from the germline V gene are SEHNR and FQNEAQ (reference sequence). CDR3 DNA sequence: TGTGCCAGCAGCCCAAGGGCGGGACGCGGGACAGGGACCCAGTACTTC. This encodes CASSPRAGRGTGTQYF.

This sequence joins TRBV10-1 and TRBJ2-7; D may be TRBD1 (5 bases). Germline V gene lookup returns CDR1 WNHNN and CDR2 SYGVQD (reference sequence). Between the trimmed V and J ends, which lost 2 bases and 0 bases, there was a span of 8 bases. The CDR3 spans 14 residues. The CDR3 DNA follows: TGCGCCAGCAGTGAGAGAGGACACTCCTACGAGCAGTACTTC. Amino acids: CASSERGHSYEQYF.

The genes are TRBV27 and TRBJ2-7, with D perhaps TRBD1 (5 bases). This CDR3 is built from 13 residues. Looked up from germline, CDR1 is MNHEY and CDR2 is SMNVEV (reference sequence). V lost 0 bases to trimming and J lost 5 bases, with 8 bases between them. The DNA of the CDR3 is TGTGCCAGCAGTTTATCGAGGACAAACGAGCAGTACTTC. Encoded protein: CASSLSRTNEQYF.

The chain is built from TRBV27 and TRBJ1-1, with 8 bases lining up with TRBD1. V trimming: 5 bases; J trimming: 3 bases; junction bases outside the gene matches: 8. The germline V gene encodes CDR1 MNHEY and CDR2 SMNVEV (reference sequence). This CDR3 spans 15 amino acids. In nucleotides, the CDR3 is TGTGCCAGCAGTCCCGACCTGACAGGGGACACTGAAGCTTTCTTT. Translated, it gives CASSPDLTGDTEAFF.